One T cell receptor (beta chain) is described in this entry. This entry is derived from a study of blood T cell repertoires in COVID-19. About the study: The origin of the acute and convalescent COVID-19 samples was the United States, Italy and Spain. The cDNA or gDNA used as material had been derived from T cells, B-cell-depleted T cells, or PBMCs.

The study drew participants aged about 18 to 95 years from approximately 25 US areas. Recovery among Cohort 3 donors was established by two negative PCRs, clearance, or symptom resolution. Using immunoSEQ multiplex PCR, the repertoire was profiled, and TCRdb retains in-frame clones only, with some absent. The data show about 250,000 clones, with about nine tenths seen just once and about 1.6% held by the top ten. The source is a man aged 35 to 55 who had recovered from COVID-19. The source material was PBMCs or T cells enriched from blood (not recorded which).

CDR3 nucleotide sequence: TGTGCCAGCAGTTACGGACACGAAGAGACCCAGTACTTC. Translating it yields CASSYGHEETQYF. The chain joins TRBV2 to TRBJ2-5; D is perhaps TRBD1 (5 bases). Per the germline V gene, CDR1 is SNHLY and CDR2 is FYNNEI. The CDR3 covers 13 residues. V lost 5 bases and J lost 3, with 10 bases in between.